This TCR beta chain derives from a study of OX40 agonist ivuxolimab in advanced cancers. This clone was picked up one time. Sequenced by immunoSEQ multiplex PCR; TCRdb stores in-frame clones only, minus some. The table has roughly 13,000 clones, 82% seen once. Systemic immunosuppression or autoimmune disease history was grounds to exclude patients. Germline CDR1 and CDR2: ENHRY and SYGVKD. The CDR3 spans 15 residues. V gave up 1 base and J gave up 7 bases, with 11 bases separating them. The sequence came from an adult with an advanced solid tumor such as melanoma, head and neck, liver or kidney cancer. This chain joins TRBV10-3 and TRBJ1-6, with unresolved D. Specimen: CD4+ or CD8+ T cells sorted from blood, collected in a trial of the OX40 agonist ivuxolimab. This chain's CDR3 is CAISEYGAANSPLHF. The DNA for the CDR3 is TGTGCCATCAGTGAGTATGGAGCGGCGAATTCACCCCTCCACTTT.